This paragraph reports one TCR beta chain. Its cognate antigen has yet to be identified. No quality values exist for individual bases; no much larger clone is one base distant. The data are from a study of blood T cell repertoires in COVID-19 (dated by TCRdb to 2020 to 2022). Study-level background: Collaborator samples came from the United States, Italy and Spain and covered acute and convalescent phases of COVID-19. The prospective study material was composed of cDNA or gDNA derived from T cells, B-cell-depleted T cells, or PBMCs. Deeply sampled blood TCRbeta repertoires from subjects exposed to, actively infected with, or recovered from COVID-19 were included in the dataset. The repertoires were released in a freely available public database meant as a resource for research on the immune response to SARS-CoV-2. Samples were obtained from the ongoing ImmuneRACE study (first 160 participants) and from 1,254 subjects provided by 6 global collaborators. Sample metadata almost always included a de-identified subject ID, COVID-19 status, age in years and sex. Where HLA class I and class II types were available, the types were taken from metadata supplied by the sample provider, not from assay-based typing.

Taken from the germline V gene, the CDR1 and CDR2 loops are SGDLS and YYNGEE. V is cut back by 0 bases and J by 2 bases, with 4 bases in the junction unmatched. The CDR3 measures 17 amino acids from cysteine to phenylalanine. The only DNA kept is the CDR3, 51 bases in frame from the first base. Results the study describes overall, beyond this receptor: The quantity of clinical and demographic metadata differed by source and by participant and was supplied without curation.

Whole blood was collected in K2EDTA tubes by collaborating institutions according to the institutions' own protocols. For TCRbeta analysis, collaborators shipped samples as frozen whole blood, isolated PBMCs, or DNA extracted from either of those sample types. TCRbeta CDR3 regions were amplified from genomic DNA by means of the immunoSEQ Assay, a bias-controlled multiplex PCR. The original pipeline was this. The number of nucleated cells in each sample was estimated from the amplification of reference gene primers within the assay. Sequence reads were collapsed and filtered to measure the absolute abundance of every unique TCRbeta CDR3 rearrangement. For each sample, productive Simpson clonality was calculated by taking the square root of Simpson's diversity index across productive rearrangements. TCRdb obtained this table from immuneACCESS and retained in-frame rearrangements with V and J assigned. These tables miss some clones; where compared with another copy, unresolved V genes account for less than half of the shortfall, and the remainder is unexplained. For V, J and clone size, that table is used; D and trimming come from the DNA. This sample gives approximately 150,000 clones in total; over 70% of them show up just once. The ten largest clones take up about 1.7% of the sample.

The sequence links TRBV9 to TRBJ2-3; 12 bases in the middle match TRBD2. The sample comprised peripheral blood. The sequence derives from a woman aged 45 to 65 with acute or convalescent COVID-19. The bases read TGTGCCAGCAGCGTAGTCGCTAGCGGGGGGGCCACAGATACGCAGTATTTT. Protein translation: CASSVVASGGATDTQYF.